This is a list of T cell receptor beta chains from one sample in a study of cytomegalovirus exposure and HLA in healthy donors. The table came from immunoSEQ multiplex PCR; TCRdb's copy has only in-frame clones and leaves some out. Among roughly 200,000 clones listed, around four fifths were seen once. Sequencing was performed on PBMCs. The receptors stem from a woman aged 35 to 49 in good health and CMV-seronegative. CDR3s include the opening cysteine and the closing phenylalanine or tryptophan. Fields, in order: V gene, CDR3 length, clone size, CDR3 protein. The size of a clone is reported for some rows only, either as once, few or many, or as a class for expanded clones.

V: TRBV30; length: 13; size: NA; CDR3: CAWSATGPYEQYF
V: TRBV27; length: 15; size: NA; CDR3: CASSLGLAGADTQYF
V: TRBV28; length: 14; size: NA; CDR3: CASSRDRGPYEQYF
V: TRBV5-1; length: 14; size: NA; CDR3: CASSPSGSAYEQYF
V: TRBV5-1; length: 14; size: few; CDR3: CASSTGGVNTEAFF
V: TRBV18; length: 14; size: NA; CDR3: CASSQGQLDQPQHF
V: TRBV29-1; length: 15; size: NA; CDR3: CSVRTGQHSNQPQHF
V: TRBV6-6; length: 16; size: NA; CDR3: CASSYGTSSYNSPLHF
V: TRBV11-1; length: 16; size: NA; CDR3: CASSSWTGVSTGELFF
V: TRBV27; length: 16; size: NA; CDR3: CASSPRLAGATDTQYF
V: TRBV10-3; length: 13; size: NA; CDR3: CASAGTGVDTQYF
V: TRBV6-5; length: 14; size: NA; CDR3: CASSRSGWAYEQYF
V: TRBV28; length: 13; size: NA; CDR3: CACGIGRNQPQHF
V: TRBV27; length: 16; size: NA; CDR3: CASSLRNPGQAYGYTF
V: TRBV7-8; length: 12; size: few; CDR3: CASSHTGYEQYF
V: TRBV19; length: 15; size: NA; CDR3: CASRYQAFSNQPQHF
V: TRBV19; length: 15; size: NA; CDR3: CASSVGTSGGNEQFF